The present TCR beta chain was sequenced within a study of blood T cell repertoires in COVID-19. Across the study: COVID-19 samples from acute and convalescent phases originated in the United States, Italy and Spain. T cells, B-cell-depleted T cells, or PBMCs provided the cDNA or gDNA that served as material.

Germline assignment: CDR1 SNHLY and CDR2 FYNNEI. The CDR3 sequence is 14 residues long. V dropped 0 bases and J dropped 8 bases, with 13 bases sitting between them. Seattle patient enrollment occurred during active infection, with longitudinal follow-up thereafter. In the original analysis: Nucleated cell counts were estimated from reference gene primer amplification. Method: immunoSEQ multiplex PCR; TCRdb's copy keeps in-frame clones and lacks some. V, J and clone size are those of that table, while D and trimming were read from the DNA. There are roughly 570,000 clones in the sample; about 89% occur only once, and under 8.5% lies in the top ten.

The specimen sequenced was peripheral blood. The chain carries TRBV2 and TRBJ1-2; possible D gene TRBD1, 5 bases. The clonotype was recovered from a woman aged 45-65 years with COVID-19, enrolled during active disease. The CDR3 region has the DNA TGTGCCAGCAGTGAAGCATCAGGGATCGGAGGCTACACCTTC. It codes for CASSEASGIGGYTF.